This T cell receptor beta chain is from a study of blood T cell repertoires in COVID-19. Study overall: The United States, Italy and Spain supplied acute and convalescent COVID-19 samples.

V was pared by 1 base and J by 1 base, with 11 bases between. The CDR3 loop spans 16 amino acids. CDR1 is SGHVS and CDR2 is FQNEAQ in the germline V gene. Seattle cases were enrolled at active infection and followed longitudinally. Authors' analysis steps: Using reference gene primer amplification, nucleated cell counts were estimated. The assay was immunoSEQ multiplex PCR, and TCRdb's table has in-frame clones only and misses some. The V and J calls and the clone size are those of that table, but D and trimming were determined from the DNA. There are approximately 280,000 clones in the sample; 80% to 95% occur only once, and 6.5% to 8% lies in the top ten.

This receptor was identified in a woman aged 30 to 39 with COVID-19, enrolled during active disease. The sample taken for sequencing was peripheral blood. V is TRBV7-8 and J is TRBJ1-5; D is possibly TRBD1 (6 bases). CDR3 region: CASSLEGGTSNQPQHF. DNA for the CDR3: TGTGCCAGCAGCTTAGAAGGGGGAACGAGCAATCAGCCCCAGCATTTT.